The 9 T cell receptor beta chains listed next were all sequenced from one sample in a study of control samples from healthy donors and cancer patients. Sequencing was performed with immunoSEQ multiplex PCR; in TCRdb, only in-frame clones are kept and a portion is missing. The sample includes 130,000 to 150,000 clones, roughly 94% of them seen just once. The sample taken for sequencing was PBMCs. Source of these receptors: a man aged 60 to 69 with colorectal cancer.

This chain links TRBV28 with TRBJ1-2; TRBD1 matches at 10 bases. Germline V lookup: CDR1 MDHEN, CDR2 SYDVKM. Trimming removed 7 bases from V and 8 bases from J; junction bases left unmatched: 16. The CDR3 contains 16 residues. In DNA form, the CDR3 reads TGTGCCAGCACCACTCGACAGGGGGCCGCAGAAGTGGGCTACACCTTC. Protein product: CASTTRQGAAEVGYTF.

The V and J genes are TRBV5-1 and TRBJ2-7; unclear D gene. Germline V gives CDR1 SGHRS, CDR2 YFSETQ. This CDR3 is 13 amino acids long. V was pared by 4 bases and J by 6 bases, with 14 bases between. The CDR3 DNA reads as TGCGCCAGCAGCCCCGGGCCAGCAGGCGAGCAGTACTTC. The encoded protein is CASSPGPAGEQYF.

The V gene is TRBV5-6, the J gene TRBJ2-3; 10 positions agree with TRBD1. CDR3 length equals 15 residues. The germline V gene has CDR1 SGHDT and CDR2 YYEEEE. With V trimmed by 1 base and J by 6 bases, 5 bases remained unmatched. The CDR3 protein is CASSLRTGGKDTQYF. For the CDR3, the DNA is TGTGCCAGCAGCTTGCGGACAGGGGGTAAGGATACGCAGTATTTT.

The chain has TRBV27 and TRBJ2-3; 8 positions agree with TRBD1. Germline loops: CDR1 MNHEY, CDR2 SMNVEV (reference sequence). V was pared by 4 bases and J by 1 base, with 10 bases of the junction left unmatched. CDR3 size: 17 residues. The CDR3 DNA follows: TGTGCCAGCAGTTCTTATGGGACAGGAGTAGGCACAGATACGCAGTATTTT. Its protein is CASSSYGTGVGTDTQYF.

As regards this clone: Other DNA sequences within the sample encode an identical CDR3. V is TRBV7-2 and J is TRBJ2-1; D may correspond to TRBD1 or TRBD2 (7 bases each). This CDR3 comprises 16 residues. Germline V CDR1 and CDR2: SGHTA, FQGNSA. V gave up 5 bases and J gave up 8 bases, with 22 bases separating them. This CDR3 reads CASSQGSGGGIDEQFF. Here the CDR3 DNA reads TGTGCCAGCAGCCAAGGTTCAGGGGGGGGCATTGATGAGCAGTTCTTC.

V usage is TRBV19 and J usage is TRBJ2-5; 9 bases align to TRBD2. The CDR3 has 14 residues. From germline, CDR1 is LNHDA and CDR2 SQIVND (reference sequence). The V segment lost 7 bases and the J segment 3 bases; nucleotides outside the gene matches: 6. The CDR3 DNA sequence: TGTGCCAGTAACGCTTTAGCGGGGGAAGAGACCCAGTACTTC. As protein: CASNALAGEETQYF.

CDR3 protein: CASSYVEGGQPQHF. CDR3 DNA: TGTGCCAGCAGTTACGTGGAGGGGGGGCAGCCCCAGCATTTT. This chain uses TRBV6-5 with TRBJ1-5; D possibly corresponds to TRBD1 (6 bases). V was shortened by 2 bases and J by 7 bases, with 12 bases between the two germline ends. This CDR3 region has 14 residues. Per germline, CDR1 MNHEY and CDR2 SVGAGI.

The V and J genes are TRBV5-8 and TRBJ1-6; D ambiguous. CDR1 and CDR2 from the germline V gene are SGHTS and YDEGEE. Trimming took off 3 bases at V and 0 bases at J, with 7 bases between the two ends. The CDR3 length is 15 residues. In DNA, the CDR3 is TGTGCCAGCAGCTACCCCAGCTCCTATAATTCACCCCTCCACTTT. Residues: CASSYPSSYNSPLHF.

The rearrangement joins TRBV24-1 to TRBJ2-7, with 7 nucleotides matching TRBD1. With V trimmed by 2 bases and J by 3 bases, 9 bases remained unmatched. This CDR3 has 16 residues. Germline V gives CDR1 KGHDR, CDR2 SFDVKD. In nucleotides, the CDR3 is TGTGCCACCAGTGATTCGAACAGGGGTAGGGACTACGAGCAGTACTTC. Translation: CATSDSNRGRDYEQYF.